These T cell receptor beta chains were read from a single sample in a study of blood T cell repertoires in COVID-19. Measured with immunoSEQ multiplex PCR; TCRdb has only the in-frame clones, and not every one. The top ten hold 3.5% to 5% of the sample, which has 97,000 or so clones, more than 80% seen once. Sequencing input: peripheral blood. Source of these receptors: a human donor in a cohort sampled during active COVID-19. The CDR3 runs from the conserved cysteine through the conserved F or W. The order of the fields is J gene, clone size, V gene, D gene, CDR3 DNA, CDR3 protein. The D gene is left open where the match is weak. The size field is filled for only some rows; it gives once, few, many or a size class.

TRBJ2-3 | once | TRBV5-4 | TRBD2 | TGTGCCAGCAGCCAATATAGCGGGGGGGCGGGAGATACGCAGTATTTT | CASSQYSGGAGDTQYF
TRBJ2-1 | . | TRBV4-2 | . | TGTGCCAGCAGCCAAGATCGTGTTCTCCGAGGTAATGAGCAGTTCTTC | CASSQDRVLRGNEQFF
TRBJ1-6 | once | TRBV7-2 | TRBD1 | TGTGCCAGCAGCCCGCAAGCCTTGACAGGGACGTCACCCCTCCACTTT | CASSPQALTGTSPLHF
TRBJ2-7 | . | TRBV28 | . | TGTGCCAGCAGTACCCTAGACAGTTACGAGCAGTACTTC | CASSTLDSYEQYF
TRBJ1-1 | . | TRBV20-1 | . | TGCAGTGCTAGTCCTCGAGCGGTGAACACTGAAGCTTTCTTT | CSASPRAVNTEAFF
TRBJ2-2 | . | TRBV7-3 | . | TGTGCCAGCAGCTCTACTAAAACCGGGGGGCTGTTTTTT | CASSSTKTGGLFF
TRBJ2-2 | . | TRBV7-9 | TRBD2 | TGTGCCAGCAGCTTAACGGGACTAGCGGGGACCGGGGAGCTGTTTTTT | CASSLTGLAGTGELFF
TRBJ2-6 | few | TRBV28 | . | TGTGCCAGCAGTCTTGACAGGTACTCTGGGGCCAACGTCCTGACTTTC | CASSLDRYSGANVLTF
TRBJ1-2 | . | TRBV2 | . | TGTGCCAGCAGTGCGGACAGCATTAACTATGGCTACACCTTC | CASSADSINYGYTF
TRBJ1-1 | . | TRBV11-3 | . | TGTGCCAGCAGCCCTATCTCCCGGCCAACGACGGGTGAAGCTTTCTTT | CASSPISRPTTGEAFF
TRBJ1-2 | . | TRBV6-6 | TRBD1 | TGTGCCAGCAGTCCTCCGGGACAGGAGAACTATGGCTACACCTTC | CASSPPGQENYGYTF